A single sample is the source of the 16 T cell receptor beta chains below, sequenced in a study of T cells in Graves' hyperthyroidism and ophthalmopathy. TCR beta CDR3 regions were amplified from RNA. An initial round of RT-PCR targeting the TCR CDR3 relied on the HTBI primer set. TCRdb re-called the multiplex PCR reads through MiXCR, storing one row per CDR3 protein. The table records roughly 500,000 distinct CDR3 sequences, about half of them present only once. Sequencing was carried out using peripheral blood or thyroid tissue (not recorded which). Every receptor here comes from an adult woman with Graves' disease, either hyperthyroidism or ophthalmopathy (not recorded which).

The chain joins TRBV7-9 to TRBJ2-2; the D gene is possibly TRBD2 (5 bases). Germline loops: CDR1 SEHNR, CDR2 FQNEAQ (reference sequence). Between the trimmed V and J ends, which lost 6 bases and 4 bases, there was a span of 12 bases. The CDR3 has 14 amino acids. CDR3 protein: CASSRTAGTGELFF. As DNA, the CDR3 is TGTGCCAGCAGTCGGACTGCGGGCACCGGGGAGCTGTTTTTT.

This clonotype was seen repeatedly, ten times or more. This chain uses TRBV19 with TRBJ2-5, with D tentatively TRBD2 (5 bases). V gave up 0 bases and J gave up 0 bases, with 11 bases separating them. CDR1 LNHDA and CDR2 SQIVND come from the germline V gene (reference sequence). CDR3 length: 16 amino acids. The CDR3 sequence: CASSIEWRRYQETQYF. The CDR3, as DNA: TGTGCCAGTAGTATAGAATGGAGGCGGTACCAAGAGACCCAGTACTTC.

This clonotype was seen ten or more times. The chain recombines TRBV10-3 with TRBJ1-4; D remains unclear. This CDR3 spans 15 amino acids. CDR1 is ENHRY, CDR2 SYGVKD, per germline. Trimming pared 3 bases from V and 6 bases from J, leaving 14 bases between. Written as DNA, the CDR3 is TGTGCCATCAGTGACGGCTTCGGGATGGATGAAAAACTGTTTTTT. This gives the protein CAISDGFGMDEKLFF.

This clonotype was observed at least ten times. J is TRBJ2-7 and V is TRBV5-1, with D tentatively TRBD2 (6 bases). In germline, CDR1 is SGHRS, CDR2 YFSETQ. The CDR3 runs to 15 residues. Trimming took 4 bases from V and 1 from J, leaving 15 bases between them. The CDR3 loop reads CASSPTLAESYEQYF. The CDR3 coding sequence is TGCGCCAGCAGCCCTACCTTAGCGGAGTCCTACGAGCAGTACTTC.

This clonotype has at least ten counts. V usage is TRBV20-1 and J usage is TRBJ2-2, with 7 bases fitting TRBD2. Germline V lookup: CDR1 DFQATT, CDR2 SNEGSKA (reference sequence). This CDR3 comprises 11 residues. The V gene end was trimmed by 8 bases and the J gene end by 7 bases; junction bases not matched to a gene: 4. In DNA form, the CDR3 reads TGCAGTACATTAGCGGGCGGGGAGCTGTTTTTT. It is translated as CSTLAGGELFF.

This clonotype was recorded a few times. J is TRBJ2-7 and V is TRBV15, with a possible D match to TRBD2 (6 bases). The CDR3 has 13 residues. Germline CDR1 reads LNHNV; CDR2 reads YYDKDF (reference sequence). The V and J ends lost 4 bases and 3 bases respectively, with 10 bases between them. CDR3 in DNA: TGTGCCACCAGCACCGGGACTTACTACGAGCAGTACTTC. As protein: CATSTGTYYEQYF. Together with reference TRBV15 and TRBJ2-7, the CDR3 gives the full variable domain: DAMVIQNPRYQVTQFGKPVTLSCSQTLNHNVMYWYQQKSSQAPKLLFHYYDKDFNNEADTPDNFQSRRPNTSFCFLDIRSPGLGDTAMYLCATSTGTYYEQYFGPGTRLTVT.

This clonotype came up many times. The CDR3 DNA reads TGCGCCAGCAGCCAAGCCTCGGGCAACACTGAAGCTTTCTTT. Amino acid sequence: CASSQASGNTEAFF. V and J are TRBV4-1 and TRBJ1-1; no clear D gene. This CDR3 is 14 amino acids long. Germline CDR1 MGHRA, CDR2 YSYEKL. Deletions cut 1 base from V and 2 bases from J, with 8 bases between.

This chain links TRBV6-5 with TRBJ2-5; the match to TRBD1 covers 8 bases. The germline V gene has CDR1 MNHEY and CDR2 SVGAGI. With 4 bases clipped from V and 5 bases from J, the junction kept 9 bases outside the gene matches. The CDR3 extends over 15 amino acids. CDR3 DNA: TGTGCCAGCAGTTCGTGGACAGGGATGATGGAGACCCAGTACTTC. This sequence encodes CASSSWTGMMETQYF.

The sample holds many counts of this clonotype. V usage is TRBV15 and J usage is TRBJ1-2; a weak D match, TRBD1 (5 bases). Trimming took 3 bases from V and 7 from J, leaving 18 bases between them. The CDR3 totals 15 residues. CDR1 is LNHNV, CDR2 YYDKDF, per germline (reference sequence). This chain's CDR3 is CATSSRQGGVGGYTF. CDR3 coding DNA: TGTGCCACCAGCAGCAGGCAGGGAGGAGTTGGTGGCTACACCTTC.

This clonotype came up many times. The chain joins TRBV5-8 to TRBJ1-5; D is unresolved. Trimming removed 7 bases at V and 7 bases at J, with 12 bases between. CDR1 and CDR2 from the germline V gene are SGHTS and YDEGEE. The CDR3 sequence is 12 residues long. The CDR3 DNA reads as TGTGCCAGCGGATTTACTGGGCAGCCCCAGCATTTT. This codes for CASGFTGQPQHF.

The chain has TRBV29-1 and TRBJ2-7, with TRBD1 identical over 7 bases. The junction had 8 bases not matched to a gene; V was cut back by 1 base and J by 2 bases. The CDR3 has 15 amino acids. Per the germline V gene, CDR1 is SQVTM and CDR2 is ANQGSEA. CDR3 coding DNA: TGCAGCGTTGAAGCGTCAGGGGGTTCCACCTACGAGCAGTACTTC. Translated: CSVEASGGSTYEQYF.

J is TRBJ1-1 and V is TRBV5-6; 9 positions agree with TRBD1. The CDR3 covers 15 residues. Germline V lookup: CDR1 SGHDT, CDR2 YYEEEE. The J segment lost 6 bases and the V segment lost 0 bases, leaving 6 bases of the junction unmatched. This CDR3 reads CASSLGGQGVSEAFF. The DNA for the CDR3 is TGTGCCAGCAGCTTGGGGGGACAGGGTGTATCTGAAGCTTTCTTT. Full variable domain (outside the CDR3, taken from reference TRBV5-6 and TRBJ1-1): DAGVTQSPTHLIKTRGQQVTLRCSPKSGHDTVSWYQQALGQGPQFIFQYYEEEERQRGNFPDRFSGHQFPNYSSELNVNALLLGDSALYLCASSLGGQGVSEAFFGQGTRLTVV.

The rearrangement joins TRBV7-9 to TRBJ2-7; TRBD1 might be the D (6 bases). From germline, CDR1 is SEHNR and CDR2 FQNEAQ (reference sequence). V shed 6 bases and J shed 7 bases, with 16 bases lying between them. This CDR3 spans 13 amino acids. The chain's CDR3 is CASSAPGHKEQYF. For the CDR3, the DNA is TGTGCCAGCAGTGCACCGGGACACAAAGAGCAGTACTTC.

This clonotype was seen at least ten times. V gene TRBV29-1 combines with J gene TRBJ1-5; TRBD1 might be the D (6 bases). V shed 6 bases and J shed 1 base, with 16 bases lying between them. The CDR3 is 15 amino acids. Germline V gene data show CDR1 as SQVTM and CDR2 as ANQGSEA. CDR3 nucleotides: TGCAGCGTGAGTCAGGGGAGGGCCAGCAATCAGCCCCAGCATTTT. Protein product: CSVSQGRASNQPQHF.

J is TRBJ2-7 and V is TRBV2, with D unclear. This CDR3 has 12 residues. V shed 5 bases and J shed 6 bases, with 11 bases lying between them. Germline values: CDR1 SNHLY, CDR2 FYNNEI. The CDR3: CASSPTRAEQYF. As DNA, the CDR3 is TGTGCCAGCAGTCCGACCCGGGCCGAGCAGTACTTC. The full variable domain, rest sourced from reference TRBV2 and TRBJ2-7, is EPEVTQTPSHQVTQMGQEVILRCVPISNHLYFYWYRQILGQKVEFLVSFYNNEISEKSEIFDDQFSVERPDGSNFTLKIRSTKLEDSAMYFCASSPTRAEQYFGPGTRLTVT.

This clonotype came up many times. This CDR3 is CASSQGGSGSETQYF. The CDR3 DNA sequence: TGTGCCAGCAGCCAAGGGGGTAGCGGGAGCGAGACCCAGTACTTC. The chain combines TRBV4-2 with TRBJ2-5; 9 nucleotides match TRBD2. Trimming at V came to 1 base and at J to 5 bases, leaving 5 bases not matched to a gene. CDR3 length: 15 amino acids. CDR1 is LGHNA, CDR2 YNFKEQ, per germline.